A single sample gave rise to the 30 T cell receptor beta chains below, sequenced in a study of shared clonotypes between healthy human individuals. Sequencing was performed with immunoSEQ multiplex PCR; in TCRdb, only in-frame clones are kept and a portion is missing. The sample includes 660,000 or so clones, around 96% seen only once; the top ten take around 0.1%. Naive CD8 cells were CD45RO-negative, positively selected for CCR7, excluding terminally differentiated effector memory CD45RA+ cells. Sequenced: naive CD8+ T cells sorted from blood. These receptors were taken from a woman in her thirties in good health.

Points on this clone: The same CDR3 can be traced to other DNA sequences in this sample. The rearrangement links TRBV20-1 to TRBJ2-7; no reliable D call. The germline V and J ends were trimmed by 1 base and 4 bases, with 5 bases remaining between them. CDR1 and CDR2 (germline): DFQATT, SNEGSKA (reference sequence). CDR3 size: 11 residues. The CDR3 DNA reads TGCAGTGCTAGAGTGGAGTACGAGCAGTACTTC. This codes for CSARVEYEQYF.

The chain recombines TRBV4-2 with TRBJ2-7; 10 bases align to TRBD2. There are 19 residues in the CDR3. V was clipped by 0 bases and J by 0 bases; unmatched bases: 11. In germline, CDR1 is LGHNA, CDR2 YNFKEQ. The CDR3 coding sequence is TGTGCCAGCAGCCAAGATTGGCTAGCGGGGGACTTAAGCTCCTACGAGCAGTACTTC. It specifies CASSQDWLAGDLSSYEQYF.

J is TRBJ2-1 and V is TRBV5-6; D is ambiguous. V lost 1 base and J 3 bases, leaving 11 bases between the germline ends. The CDR3 is 15 amino acids. CDR1 and CDR2 from the germline V gene are SGHDT and YYEEEE. For the CDR3, the DNA is TGTGCCAGCAGCTTGCGGCTGGCAAGCTACAATGAGCAGTTCTTC. As protein: CASSLRLASYNEQFF.

The genes are TRBV5-1 and TRBJ2-5; D is ambiguous. CDR1 and CDR2 (germline): SGHRS, YFSETQ. V dropped 1 base and J dropped 1 base, with 20 bases sitting between them. CDR3 size: 18 residues. CDR3 protein: CASSLRGYPTSPQETQYF. CDR3 in DNA: TGCGCCAGCAGCTTGCGTGGCTATCCTACCTCACCCCAAGAGACCCAGTACTTC.

The table lists this clone with a count of one. The CDR3 DNA follows: TGCGCCAGCGGATTAGCGGGAGGTGCCAATGAGCAGTTCTTC. It is translated as CASGLAGGANEQFF. J is TRBJ2-1 and V is TRBV4-1; 10 bases agree with TRBD2. The junction had 7 bases not matched to a gene; V was cut back by 8 bases and J by 6 bases. The CDR3 has 14 residues. Per the germline V gene, CDR1 is MGHRA and CDR2 is YSYEKL.

The J gene is TRBJ2-7, the V gene TRBV5-1; 7 bases match TRBD1. V gave up 1 base and J gave up 0 bases; unmatched junction bases: 4. This CDR3 contains 15 residues. Looked up from germline, CDR1 is SGHRS and CDR2 is YFSETQ. The CDR3 spells CASSLSGTASYEQYF. The CDR3 DNA reads as TGCGCCAGCAGCTTGTCCGGGACAGCCTCCTACGAGCAGTACTTC.

The CDR3 region is CASSLETSSGEQFF. The CDR3 DNA follows: TGTGCCAGCAGCTTGGAGACTAGCTCGGGTGAGCAGTTCTTC. The V and J genes are TRBV5-4 and TRBJ2-1; 7 positions match TRBD2. V was clipped by 0 bases and J by 9 bases; unmatched bases: 6. This CDR3 contains 14 residues. CDR1 and CDR2 from the germline V gene are SGHNT and YYREEE (reference sequence).

This chain uses TRBV5-4 with TRBJ1-1, with D possibly TRBD1 on 5 matching bases. Trimming cost V 0 bases and J 7 bases, with 10 bases left between them. In germline, CDR1 is SGHNT, CDR2 YYREEE (reference sequence). The CDR3 loop spans 13 amino acids. The CDR3 reads CASSLGQTDEAFF. DNA for the CDR3: TGTGCCAGCAGCTTGGGACAGACGGATGAAGCTTTCTTT.

The J gene is TRBJ2-1, the V gene TRBV5-1, with TRBD2 matching 8 bases. The ends lost 1 base at V and 8 bases at J; junction bases unmatched: 11. Per the germline V gene, CDR1 is SGHRS and CDR2 is YFSETQ. The CDR3 sequence is 16 residues long. The CDR3 DNA follows: TGCGCCAGCAGCTTGCGGGCTAGCGGGCTTCGTGATGAGCAGTTCTTC. Protein product: CASSLRASGLRDEQFF.

The chain employs TRBV5-1 and TRBJ2-2; 8 bases match TRBD2. The CDR3 has 15 amino acids. The V and J ends lost 4 bases and 4 bases, in that order; junction bases with no gene match: 6. Germline V lookup: CDR1 SGHRS, CDR2 YFSETQ. CDR3 coding DNA: TGCGCCAGCAGCCACGGGACTAGAGGCACCGGGGAGCTGTTTTTT. It is translated as CASSHGTRGTGELFF. Full variable domain (outside the CDR3, taken from reference TRBV5-1 and TRBJ2-2): KAGVTQTPRYLIKTRGQQVTLSCSPISGHRSVSWYQQTPGQGLQFLFEYFSETQRNKGNFPGRFSGRQFSNSRSEMNVSTLELGDSALYLCASSHGTRGTGELFFGEGSRLTVL.

Details on this clone: Because the CDR3's place on the DNA is in doubt, the DNA is left out and the CDR3 is given as listed by TCRdb. The chain employs TRBV21-1 and TRBJ1-5. TRBV21-1 is flagged as a pseudogene. 14 amino acids form the CDR3, both terminal residues included. CDR3 region: CASKVGWGNQPQHF.

This clone has a single count. The rearrangement uses TRBV2 and TRBJ1-1, with D maybe TRBD1 (5 bases). This CDR3 contains 13 residues. Looked up from germline, CDR1 is SNHLY and CDR2 is FYNNEI. V was cut by 3 bases and J by 6 bases, with 11 bases left in between. For the CDR3, the DNA is TGTGCCAGCAGTGACTCGCCGGGGGCTGAAGCTTTCTTT. It specifies CASSDSPGAEAFF.

This chain joins TRBV7-9 and TRBJ1-1, with a weak D call TRBD1 (5 bases). The CDR3 loop spans 12 amino acids. Germline CDR1 SEHNR, CDR2 FQNEAQ (reference sequence). The germline V and J ends were trimmed by 7 bases and 6 bases, with 12 bases remaining between them. This CDR3 reads CASTPAGAEAFF. Here the CDR3 DNA reads TGTGCCAGCACCCCGGCGGGGGCTGAAGCTTTCTTT. Variable domain in full (rest from reference TRBV7-9 and TRBJ1-1): DTGVSQNPRHKITKRGQNVTFRCDPISEHNRLYWYRQTLGQGPEFLTYFQNEAQLEKSRLLSDRFSAERPKGSFSTLEIQRTEQGDSAMYLCASTPAGAEAFFGQGTRLTVV.

The chain couples TRBV27 to TRBJ2-7; a possible D gene is TRBD2 (5 bases). Germline V CDR1 and CDR2: MNHEY, SMNVEV (reference sequence). The CDR3 runs to 14 residues. V was clipped by 5 bases and J by 2 bases, with 13 bases between them. CDR3 sequence reads: CASSNIGVTYEQYF. The CDR3 DNA reads TGTGCCAGCAGTAACATCGGGGTCACCTACGAGCAGTACTTC.

V is TRBV7-6 and J is TRBJ2-1; tentatively, D is TRBD2 (6 bases). V was clipped by 5 bases and J by 4 bases, with 12 bases between them. This CDR3 is 14 amino acids long. CDR1 SGHVS and CDR2 FNYEAQ come from the germline V gene. This CDR3 is CASSLSGPYNEQFF. Here the CDR3 DNA reads TGTGCCAGCAGCCTTAGCGGACCTTACAATGAGCAGTTCTTC.

The chain couples TRBV5-1 to TRBJ1-1, with 8 bases identical to TRBD1. Germline V lookup: CDR1 SGHRS, CDR2 YFSETQ. CDR3 length equals 17 residues. Losses at the gene ends were 0 bases for V and 5 bases for J; bases not matched to a gene: 12. CDR3 protein: CASSLAEQGVIRTEAFF. As DNA, the CDR3 is TGCGCCAGCAGCTTGGCCGAACAGGGGGTTATAAGAACTGAAGCTTTCTTT.

This chain joins TRBV7-2 and TRBJ2-7; TRBD2 matches 8 bases. V shed 5 bases, J shed 2 bases, and the junction held 8 bases outside the gene matches. Germline V lookup: CDR1 SGHTA, CDR2 FQGNSA. This CDR3 spans 15 amino acids. CDR3 bases: TGTGCCAGCAGCCCCGTAGCGGGAACCGCCTACGAGCAGTACTTC. It translates to CASSPVAGTAYEQYF.

The chain's CDR3 is CASSLSGENTGELFF. The CDR3 DNA reads TGTGCCAGCAGCCTTAGCGGGGAGAACACCGGGGAGCTGTTTTTT. The chain employs TRBV12-1 and TRBJ2-2; the listed D gene, TRBD2, was not tested against the DNA. TRBV12-1 is classified as a pseudogene. The CDR3 length is 15 residues.

The rearrangement links TRBV27 to TRBJ2-2; TRBD2 matches 8 bases. With 3 bases clipped from V and 4 bases from J, the junction kept 7 bases outside the gene matches. The CDR3 has 16 amino acids. CDR1 and CDR2 from the germline V gene are MNHEY and SMNVEV (reference sequence). CDR3 protein: CASSFWREVGTGELFF. DNA of the CDR3: TGTGCCAGCAGTTTTTGGCGGGAGGTTGGCACCGGGGAGCTGTTTTTT.

Regarding this clone: This sample also contains other DNA sequences that code for the same CDR3. This chain uses TRBV15 with TRBJ2-3; D gene ambiguous. The CDR3 sequence is 14 residues long. Germline V CDR1 and CDR2: LNHNV, YYDKDF (reference sequence). V was trimmed by 1 base and J by 1 base, leaving 6 bases between them. The CDR3, as DNA: TGTGCCACCAGCAGAGCTGGCGGCACAGATACGCAGTATTTT. This sequence encodes CATSRAGGTDTQYF.

This clone was picked up one time. The chain uses TRBV9 and TRBJ2-3; no clear D gene. The CDR3 has 12 amino acids. Trimming took 0 bases from V and 11 from J, leaving 10 bases between them. Germline CDR1 SGDLS, CDR2 YYNGEE. In DNA, the CDR3 is TGTGCCAGCAGCGTAGACGGCAGAGAGCAGTATTTT. Translated: CASSVDGREQYF. The entire variable domain, with the rest obtained from reference TRBV9 and TRBJ2-3, is as follows: DSGVTQTPKHLITATGQRVTLRCSPRSGDLSVYWYQQSLDQGLQFLIQYYNGEERAKGNILERFSAQQFPDLHSELNLSSLELGDSALYFCASSVDGREQYFGPGTRLTVL.

The chain couples TRBV5-8 to TRBJ1-5; TRBD1 matches at 9 bases. Germline CDR1 SGHTS, CDR2 YDEGEE. This CDR3 spans 14 amino acids. The junction had 3 bases not matched to a gene; V was cut back by 4 bases and J by 4 bases. CDR3 in amino acids: CASSPTGGNQPQHF. The CDR3, as DNA: TGTGCCAGCAGCCCGACAGGGGGGAATCAGCCCCAGCATTTT.

The J gene is TRBJ1-2, the V gene TRBV4-2; D unclear. V lost 6 bases to trimming and J lost 5 bases, with 19 bases between them. The CDR3 is made up of 15 amino acids. Germline CDR1 is LGHNA and CDR2 is YNFKEQ. The CDR3 reads CASRPHRQEQYGYTF. The CDR3 DNA reads as TGTGCCAGCAGACCTCACCGGCAGGAGCAATATGGCTACACCTTC.

The chain has TRBV9 and TRBJ1-1, with D uncertain. V dropped 1 base and J dropped 3 bases, with 13 bases sitting between them. The CDR3 has 15 amino acids. Germline CDR1 SGDLS, CDR2 YYNGEE. CDR3 DNA: TGTGCCAGCAGCGTACCTGGCGAGCTCGACACTGAAGCTTTCTTT. It codes for CASSVPGELDTEAFF. Full variable domain (outside the CDR3, taken from reference TRBV9 and TRBJ1-1): DSGVTQTPKHLITATGQRVTLRCSPRSGDLSVYWYQQSLDQGLQFLIQYYNGEERAKGNILERFSAQQFPDLHSELNLSSLELGDSALYFCASSVPGELDTEAFFGQGTRLTVV.

J is TRBJ2-3 and V is TRBV29-1; 10 nucleotides match TRBD1. The CDR3 length is 19 residues. Germline loops: CDR1 SQVTM, CDR2 ANQGSEA. The V gene end was trimmed by 6 bases and the J gene end by 0 bases; junction bases not matched to a gene: 18. CDR3 loop: CSVERQGAYQTLSTDTQYF. The CDR3 bases are TGCAGCGTAGAAAGACAGGGGGCCTACCAAACCCTAAGCACAGATACGCAGTATTTT.

The CDR3 sequence is CASFGTSGSNEQYF. The CDR3 DNA reads as TGTGCCAGCTTTGGGACTAGCGGGAGTAACGAGCAGTACTTC. The chain joins TRBV2 to TRBJ2-7; 14 bases fit TRBD2. The CDR3 runs 14 residues. From germline, CDR1 is SNHLY and CDR2 FYNNEI. The ends lost 8 bases at V and 5 bases at J; junction bases unmatched: 5.

The gene calls are TRBV5-5 and TRBJ1-1; TRBD1 matches 9 bases. The trim removed 4 bases at V and 10 bases at J, leaving 8 bases unmatched. Germline V gene sequence: CDR1 SGHKS, CDR2 YYEKEE (reference sequence). The CDR3 is 13 residues long. CDR3 sequence reads: CASSPRTGVGAFF. DNA for the CDR3: TGTGCCAGCAGCCCGAGGACAGGGGTAGGAGCTTTCTTT. The full variable domain, its missing parts supplied by reference TRBV5-5 and TRBJ1-1, is DAGVTQSPTHLIKTRGQQVTLRCSPISGHKSVSWYQQVLGQGPQFIFQYYEKEERGRGNFPDRFSARQFPNYSSELNVNALLLGDSALYLCASSPRTGVGAFFGQGTRLTVV.

The V call is TRBV7-6, the J call TRBJ2-7; possible D gene TRBD2, 5 bases. The germline CDR1 and CDR2 sequences are SGHVS and FNYEAQ. This CDR3 contains 15 residues. With 3 bases removed from V and 7 bases from J, the gap between germline ends came to 19 bases. CDR3 DNA: TGTGCCAGCAGCTTCTCAGAAATCTCTCGGGGAGAGCAGTACTTC. Amino acid sequence: CASSFSEISRGEQYF.

This clone was observed once. The rearrangement links TRBV19 to TRBJ2-5; D possibly corresponds to TRBD2 (5 bases). The CDR3 is made up of 14 amino acids. V lost 1 base, J lost 5 bases, and 11 bases lay in between. The germline gives CDR1 LNHDA, CDR2 SQIVND (reference sequence). CDR3 sequence reads: CASSIGGRSETQYF. Written as DNA, the CDR3 is TGTGCCAGTAGTATAGGTGGGAGAAGCGAGACCCAGTACTTC.

The V gene is TRBV11-3, the J gene TRBJ2-7, with a weak D call TRBD1 (5 bases). The CDR3 consists of 13 residues. Germline loops: CDR1 SGHNT, CDR2 YENEEA. The V end was cut by 3 bases, the J end by 4 bases, with 10 bases between. In nucleotides, the CDR3 is TGTGCCAGCAGCTTTGGTCAGGGTTACGAGCAGTACTTC. Translating it yields CASSFGQGYEQYF.